The 18 T cell receptor beta chains presented below share a single source sample, sequenced in a study of early T cells in non-severe SARS-CoV-2 infection. Each CDR3 protein is one row after TCRdb ran MiXCR on the 5' RACE reads. The data show fewer than 120,000 distinct CDR3 sequences, over 9.5% seen once. The sample in question was whole blood, obtained at baseline. These receptors all come from an adult who was a healthcare worker with PCR-confirmed SARS-CoV-2 infection or an uninfected control (not recorded which).

The V call is TRBV20-1, the J call TRBJ2-2, with 11 positions matching TRBD2. CDR3 length: 15 amino acids. The V gene's germline CDR1 is DFQATT and CDR2 SNEGSKA (reference sequence). V dropped 3 bases and J dropped 4; count of bases not matched to a gene: 4. The CDR3 DNA reads as TGCAGTGCTAGTTGGGGACTAGCGGCCACCGGGGAGCTGTTTTTT. Translation: CSASWGLAATGELFF.

The rearrangement joins TRBV12-3 or TRBV12-4 to TRBJ2-3; D tentatively reads TRBD1 or TRBD2 (5 bases each). Trimming shortened V by 8 bases and J by 5 bases, and 14 bases separated the two germline ends. The CDR3 length is 13 residues. CDR3 in amino acids: CASGRDQGDTQYF. The DNA of the CDR3 is TGTGCCAGCGGCCGGGACCAGGGAGATACGCAGTATTTT.

The chain links TRBV28 to TRBJ1-2; no definite D call. Germline CDR1 is MDHEN and CDR2 is SYDVKM. The CDR3 runs to 13 residues. Trimming took off 5 bases at V and 12 bases at J, with 19 bases between the two ends. DNA for the CDR3: TGTGCCAGCAGTCTCCCCCTCTGGAAGGGCCACACCTTC. As protein: CASSLPLWKGHTF.

This clonotype was counted many times. This chain links TRBV7-2 with TRBJ1-5, with D tentatively TRBD1 (6 bases). V was trimmed by 5 bases and J by 5 bases, leaving 13 bases between them. The CDR3 loop spans 14 amino acids. Germline-derived CDR1 and CDR2 are SGHTA and FQGNSA. The CDR3 nucleotides read TGTGCCAGCAGCCCGCAGGGGACCTATCAGCCCCAGCATTTT. It encodes CASSPQGTYQPQHF. The variable domain in full, completed from reference TRBV7-2 and TRBJ1-5, reads GAGVSQSPSNKVTEKGKDVELRCDPISGHTALYWYRQSLGQGLEFLIYFQGNSAPDKSGLPSDRFSAERTGGSVSTLTIQRTQQEDSAVYLCASSPQGTYQPQHFGDGTRLSIL.

This clonotype was seen only a few times. The rearrangement uses TRBV20-1 and TRBJ2-5; 15 bases map to TRBD2. The length of the CDR3 is 14 residues. Germline V gene data show CDR1 as DFQATT and CDR2 as SNEGSKA (reference sequence). With 3 bases clipped from V and 5 bases from J, the junction kept 1 base outside the gene matches. Here the CDR3 DNA reads TGCAGTGCTAGGGGACTAGCGGGGGGTGAGACCCAGTACTTC. Translation: CSARGLAGGETQYF.

The gene calls are TRBV4-1 and TRBJ2-1, with 11 nucleotides matching TRBD1. V lost 0 bases and J lost 15; bases outside the gene matches: 13. Germline lookup yields CDR1 MGHRA and CDR2 YSYEKL. The CDR3 has 16 amino acids. In DNA form, the CDR3 reads TGCGCCAGCAGCCAAGACAGGGACAGGGGGATCGTCCATCCGTTCTTC. It codes for CASSQDRDRGIVHPFF.

In its sample, this clonotype was seen a few times. CDR3 coding DNA: TGTGCCAGCAGCGTTTCAGGGGGCTGGGTCGATGAGCAGTTCTTC. It codes for CASSVSGGWVDEQFF. The chain combines TRBV9 with TRBJ2-1; 8 nucleotides line up with TRBD1. Germline CDR1 and CDR2: SGDLS and YYNGEE. This CDR3 region has 15 residues. J gave up 8 bases and V 2 bases, and 9 bases lay outside the gene matches.

This clonotype was detected a few times. This chain joins TRBV6-2 or TRBV6-3 and TRBJ2-7; maybe TRBD2 (5 bases). The germline V and J ends were trimmed by 3 bases and 2 bases, with 11 bases remaining between them. The germline V gene encodes CDR1 MNHEY and CDR2 SVGEGT. The CDR3 has 14 residues. The CDR3 bases are TGTGCCAGCAGTTATCTTAGCGTAGCCTACGAGCAGTACTTC. Encoded protein: CASSYLSVAYEQYF.

This chain joins TRBV29-1 and TRBJ1-2; a possible D gene is TRBD1 (5 bases). Germline CDR1 and CDR2: SQVTM and ANQGSEA. The CDR3 has 12 residues. V lost 3 bases to trimming and J lost 8 bases, with 13 bases between them. The CDR3 DNA is TGCAGCGTTGATACGACAGCCTCCGGCTACACCTTC. Translation: CSVDTTASGYTF.

The rearrangement joins TRBV28 to TRBJ2-7; TRBD1 agrees at 7 bases. The junction had 11 bases not matched to a gene; V was cut back by 4 bases and J by 5 bases. Germline lookup yields CDR1 MDHEN and CDR2 SYDVKM. The CDR3 is 15 amino acids. The chain's CDR3 is CASSSYRGRGNEQYF. As DNA, the CDR3 is TGTGCCAGCAGTTCATACAGGGGACGGGGCAACGAGCAGTACTTC.

V and J are TRBV3-1 and TRBJ1-1; D ambiguous. There are 14 residues in the CDR3. Between the trimmed V and J ends, which lost 4 bases and 1 base, there was a span of 10 bases. Germline V gene lookup returns CDR1 LGHDT and CDR2 YNNKEL (reference sequence). The CDR3 reads CASSRRPGNTEAFF. CDR3 in DNA: TGTGCCAGCAGCCGCAGGCCAGGGAACACTGAAGCTTTCTTT.

The rearrangement joins TRBV20-1 to TRBJ2-1, with TRBD2 matching over 7 bases. The trim removed 3 bases at V and 5 bases at J, leaving 10 bases unmatched. Looked up from germline, CDR1 is DFQATT and CDR2 is SNEGSKA (reference sequence). The CDR3 sequence is 15 residues long. This CDR3 reads CSASWGGMADNEQFF. CDR3 in DNA: TGCAGTGCTAGCTGGGGGGGAATGGCCGACAATGAGCAGTTCTTC.

The V call is TRBV9, the J call TRBJ2-3; the match to TRBD2 covers 12 bases. Germline assignment: CDR1 SGDLS and CDR2 YYNGEE. V trimming: 0 bases; J trimming: 0 bases; junction bases outside the gene matches: 8. The CDR3 has 19 residues. In nucleotides, the CDR3 is TGTGCCAGCAGCGTAGTCGGACTAGCGGGGCCCATTAGCACAGATACGCAGTATTTT. Protein: CASSVVGLAGPISTDTQYF.

This clonotype showed up just a few times. The gene calls are TRBV5-1 and TRBJ2-7; weak D call: TRBD2 (6 bases). Germline CDR1 and CDR2: SGHRS and YFSETQ. Deletions cut 0 bases from V and 0 bases from J, with 13 bases between. The length of the CDR3 is 16 residues. The CDR3 DNA reads TGCGCCAGCAGCTTGGGGCTAGTCGGGAGCTCCTACGAGCAGTACTTC. Protein product: CASSLGLVGSSYEQYF.

The table lists this clonotype with a few counts. V is TRBV7-9 and J is TRBJ1-6, with unresolved D. Germline assignment: CDR1 SEHNR and CDR2 FQNEAQ (reference sequence). V lost 5 bases and J 6 bases, leaving 2 bases between the germline ends. This CDR3 has 11 residues. The CDR3: CASSTNSPLHF. The CDR3 DNA follows: TGTGCCAGCAGCACTAATTCACCCCTCCACTTT.

The rearrangement links TRBV19 to TRBJ1-2; D might be TRBD1 (5 bases). Germline V gives CDR1 LNHDA, CDR2 SQIVND (reference sequence). V was pared by 3 bases and J by 5 bases, with 13 bases between. The length of the CDR3 is 14 residues. CDR3 sequence reads: CASSMGRTIYGYTF. The CDR3 nucleotides read TGTGCCAGTAGTATGGGGCGGACGATTTATGGCTACACCTTC.

This clonotype was seen only a few times. The V and J genes are TRBV28 and TRBJ2-7, with TRBD1 identical over 7 bases. The CDR3 loop spans 15 amino acids. Looked up from germline, CDR1 is MDHEN and CDR2 is SYDVKM. After removal of 4 bases from V and 2 bases from J, the junction contained 8 bases not matched to a gene. The DNA of the CDR3 is TGTGCCAGCAGTTCTCACAGGGGTCCTACCTACGAGCAGTACTTC. Residues: CASSSHRGPTYEQYF. Full variable domain (outside the CDR3, taken from reference TRBV28 and TRBJ2-7): DVKVTQSSRYLVKRTGEKVFLECVQDMDHENMFWYRQDPGLGLRLIYFSYDVKMKEKGDIPEGYSVSREKKERFSLILESASTNQTSMYLCASSSHRGPTYEQYFGPGTRLTVT.

The V and J genes are TRBV7-3 and TRBJ2-1, with TRBD2 matching 10 bases. Germline V gene sequence: CDR1 SGHTA, CDR2 FQGTGA. CDR3 size: 16 residues. The J segment lost 2 bases and the V segment lost 4 bases, leaving 5 bases of the junction unmatched. As DNA, the CDR3 is TGTGCCAGCAGCTCATCCGGGACTAGCGCCTACAATGAGCAGTTCTTC. This encodes CASSSSGTSAYNEQFF.